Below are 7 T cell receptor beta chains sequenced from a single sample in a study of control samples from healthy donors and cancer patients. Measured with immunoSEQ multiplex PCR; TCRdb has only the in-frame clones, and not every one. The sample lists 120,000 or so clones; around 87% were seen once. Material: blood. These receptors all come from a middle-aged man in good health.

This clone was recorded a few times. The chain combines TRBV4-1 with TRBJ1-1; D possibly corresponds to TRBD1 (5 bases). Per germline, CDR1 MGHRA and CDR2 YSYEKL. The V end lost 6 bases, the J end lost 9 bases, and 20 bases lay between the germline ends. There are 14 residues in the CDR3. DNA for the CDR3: TGCGCCAGCAGACTACTGTTGCAGGGACCGAAAGCTTTCTTT. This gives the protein CASRLLLQGPKAFF.

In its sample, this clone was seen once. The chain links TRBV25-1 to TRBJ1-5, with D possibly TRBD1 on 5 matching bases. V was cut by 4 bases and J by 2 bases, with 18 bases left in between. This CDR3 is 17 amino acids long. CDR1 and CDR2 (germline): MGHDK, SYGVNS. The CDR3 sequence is CASSGRDQGGGNQPQHF. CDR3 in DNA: TGTGCCAGCAGTGGGCGGGACCAGGGAGGTGGCAATCAGCCCCAGCATTTT.

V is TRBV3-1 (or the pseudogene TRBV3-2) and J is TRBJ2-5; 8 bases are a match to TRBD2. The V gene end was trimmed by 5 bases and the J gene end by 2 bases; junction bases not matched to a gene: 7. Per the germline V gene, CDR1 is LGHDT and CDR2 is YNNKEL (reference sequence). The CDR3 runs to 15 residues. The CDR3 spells CASSSGGGIQETQYF. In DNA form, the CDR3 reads TGTGCCAGCAGCTCGGGAGGGGGAATTCAAGAGACCCAGTACTTC.

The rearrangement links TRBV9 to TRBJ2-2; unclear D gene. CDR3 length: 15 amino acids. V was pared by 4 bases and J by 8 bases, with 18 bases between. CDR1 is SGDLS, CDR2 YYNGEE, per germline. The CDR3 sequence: CASSPRGLARGELFF. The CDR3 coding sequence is TGTGCCAGCAGCCCCCGCGGATTGGCACGAGGGGAGCTGTTTTTT.

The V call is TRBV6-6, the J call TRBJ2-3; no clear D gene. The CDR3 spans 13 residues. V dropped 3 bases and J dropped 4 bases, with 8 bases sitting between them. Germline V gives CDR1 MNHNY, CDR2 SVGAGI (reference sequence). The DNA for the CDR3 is TGTGCCAGCAGTTATCTCGGTGCAGATACGCAGTATTTT. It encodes CASSYLGADTQYF.

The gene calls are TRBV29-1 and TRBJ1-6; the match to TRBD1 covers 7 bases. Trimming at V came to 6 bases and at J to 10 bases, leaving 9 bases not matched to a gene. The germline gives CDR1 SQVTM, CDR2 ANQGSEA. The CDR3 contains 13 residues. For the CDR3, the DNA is TGCAGCGTCAAGACAGGGACGGCGTCACCCCTCCACTTT. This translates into CSVKTGTASPLHF.

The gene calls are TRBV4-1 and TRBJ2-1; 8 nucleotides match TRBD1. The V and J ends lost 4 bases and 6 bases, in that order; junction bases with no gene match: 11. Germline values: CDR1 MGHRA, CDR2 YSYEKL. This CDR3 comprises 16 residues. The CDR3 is CASSRPGQGEGNEQFF. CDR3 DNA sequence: TGCGCCAGCAGCCGCCCCGGACAGGGAGAGGGCAATGAGCAGTTCTTC.